This T cell receptor (beta chain) derives from a study of blood T cells in healthy people across ages. Across the study: Researchers report that template switching captured about one barcoded beta molecule per two T cells. The study's findings and limits: There was a strong correlation between TCR beta diversity and naive T cell percentage. Expanded clonotype shifts may have been confounded, as the donors had an unknown CMV status.

V lost 0 bases to trimming and J lost 6 bases; unmatched junction nucleotides: 9. Germline CDR1 reads DFQATT; CDR2 reads SNEGSKA (reference sequence). The CDR3 sequence is 16 residues long. The authors ran a second PCR of about 6 to 12 cycles using a sample-barcoded 5' primer and a J-beta primer mix. TCRdb re-analysed the 5' RACE reads in MiXCR, keeping a single row per CDR3 protein. The table shows approximately 810,000 distinct CDR3 sequences, with about 28% occurring only once. About this clonotype itself: What it binds is not known. A read error may be the cause here, since a much bigger clone is one base away.

V is TRBV20-1 and J is TRBJ2-1; 9 positions agree with TRBD1. Sequenced: blood. This clonotype was obtained from a woman aged 80 or older in good health. CDR3 coding DNA: TGCAGTGCTAGAGATTCCGGGACAGGGTTATGCAATGAGCAGTTCTTC. Translated, it gives CSARDSGTGLCNEQFF.